The source of this T cell receptor (beta chain) is a study of B cell selection in AIRE deficiency. Study-level findings and limits: With only TCRbeta sequenced, about 37% of shared healthy Treg sequences overlapped Tconv. Only 9.3% of more than 3,000 shared Treg sequences were patient-specific; about 30% healthy-specific.

The sorted conventional CD4 T cells were gated as CD4+CD127+. Source study methods: Pooled conventional T cells gave 95,000 to 120,000 patient and 130,000 to 150,000 donor TCRbeta sequences. Data came from immunoSEQ multiplex PCR; TCRdb stores just in-frame clones and leaves some out. V and J calls and clone size come straight from that table; D and trimming were deduced from the DNA. The table includes under 30,000 clones, roughly 95% detected once. A word on this clone: Its target is not known.

Per the germline V gene, CDR1 is LNHDA and CDR2 is SQIVND (reference sequence). The CDR3 extends over 13 amino acids. The V end was cut by 6 bases, the J end by 3 bases, with 11 bases between. This chain connects TRBV19 to TRBJ1-1, with D perhaps matching TRBD1 (6 bases). The origin of this receptor is a human donor in good health. Input material: CD4+CD127+ conventional T cells sorted from PBMCs. The chain's CDR3 is CASRLQGDTEAFF. CDR3 coding DNA: TGTGCCAGTAGACTACAGGGTGACACTGAAGCTTTCTTT. The variable domain in full, completed from reference TRBV19 and TRBJ1-1, reads DGGITQSPKYLFRKEGQNVTLSCEQNLNHDAMYWYRQDPGQGLRLIYYSQIVNDFQKGDIAEGYSVSREKKESFPLTVTSAQKNPTAFYLCASRLQGDTEAFFGQGTRLTVV.